The entry below describes one T cell receptor (beta chain). Its antigen is unidentified. Method: immunoSEQ multiplex PCR; TCRdb's copy keeps in-frame clones and lacks some. Counted here are about 150,000 clones, around 84% occurring once; the ten biggest clones make up approximately 5%. Germline V gives CDR1 MGHRA, CDR2 YSYEKL. V gave up 1 base and J gave up 6 bases; unmatched junction bases: 7. The CDR3 is made up of 16 amino acids. The sample belongs to a study of T cell responses to AZD1222 COVID-19 vaccine. Study observations and caveats: Clonal diversity was possibly underestimated, and the donors were mostly white British, with more females.

The material sequenced was peripheral blood, taken 28 days after the second AZD1222 dose. This clonotype originated in an adult who received the AZD1222 COVID-19 vaccine. The rearrangement links TRBV4-1 to TRBJ2-2, with TRBD1 matching over 8 bases. The CDR3: CASSQGGQGAAGELFF. DNA for the CDR3: TGCGCCAGCAGCCAAGGGGGCCAGGGGGCAGCCGGGGAGCTGTTTTTT.